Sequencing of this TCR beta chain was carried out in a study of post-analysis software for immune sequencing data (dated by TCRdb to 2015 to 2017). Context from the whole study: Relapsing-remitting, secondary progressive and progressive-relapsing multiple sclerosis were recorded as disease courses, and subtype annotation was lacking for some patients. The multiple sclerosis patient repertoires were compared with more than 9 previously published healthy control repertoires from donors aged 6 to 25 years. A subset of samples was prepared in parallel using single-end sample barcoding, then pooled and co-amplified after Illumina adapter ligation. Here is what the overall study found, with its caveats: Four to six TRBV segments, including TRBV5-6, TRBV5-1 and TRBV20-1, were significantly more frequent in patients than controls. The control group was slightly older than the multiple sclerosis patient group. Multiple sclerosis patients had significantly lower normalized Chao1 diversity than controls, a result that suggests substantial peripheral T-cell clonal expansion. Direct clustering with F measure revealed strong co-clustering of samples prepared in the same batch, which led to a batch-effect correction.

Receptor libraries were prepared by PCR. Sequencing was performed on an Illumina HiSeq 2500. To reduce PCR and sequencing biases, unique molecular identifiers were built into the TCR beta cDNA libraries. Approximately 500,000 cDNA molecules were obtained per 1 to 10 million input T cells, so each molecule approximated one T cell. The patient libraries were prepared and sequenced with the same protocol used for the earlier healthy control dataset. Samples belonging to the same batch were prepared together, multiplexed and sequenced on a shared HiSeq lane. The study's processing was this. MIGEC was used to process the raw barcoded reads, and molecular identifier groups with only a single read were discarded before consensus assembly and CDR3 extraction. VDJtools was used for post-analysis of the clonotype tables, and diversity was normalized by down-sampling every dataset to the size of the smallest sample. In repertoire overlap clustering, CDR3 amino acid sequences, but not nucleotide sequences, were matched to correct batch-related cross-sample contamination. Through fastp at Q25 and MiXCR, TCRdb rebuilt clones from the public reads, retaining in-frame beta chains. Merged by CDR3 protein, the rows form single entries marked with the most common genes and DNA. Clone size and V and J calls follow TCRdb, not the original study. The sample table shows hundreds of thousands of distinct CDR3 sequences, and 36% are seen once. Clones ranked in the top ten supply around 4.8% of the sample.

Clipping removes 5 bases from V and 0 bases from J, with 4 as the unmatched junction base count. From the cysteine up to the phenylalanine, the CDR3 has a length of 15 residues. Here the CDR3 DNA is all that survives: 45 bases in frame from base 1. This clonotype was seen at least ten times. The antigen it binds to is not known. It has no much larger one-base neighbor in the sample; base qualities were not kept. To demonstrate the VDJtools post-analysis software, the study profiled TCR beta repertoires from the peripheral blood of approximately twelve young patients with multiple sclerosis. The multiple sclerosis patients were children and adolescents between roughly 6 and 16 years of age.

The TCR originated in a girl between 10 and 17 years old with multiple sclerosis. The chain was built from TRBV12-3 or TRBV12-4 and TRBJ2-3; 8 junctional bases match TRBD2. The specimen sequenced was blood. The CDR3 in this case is CASSQLAASTDTQYF. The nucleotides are TGTGCCAGCAGTCAACTAGCGGCAAGCACAGATACGCAGTATTTT.